The clone carrying this T cell receptor (beta chain) was detected many times. TCRdb passed the RT-PCR reads through MiXCR, listing each CDR3 protein once. The sample has about 680,000 distinct CDR3 sequences, approximately 15% seen once. V lost 3 bases to trimming and J lost 4 bases, with 17 bases between them. The CDR3 consists of 17 residues. Germline V lookup: CDR1 KGHDR, CDR2 SFDVKD. The receptor comes from a female donor in good health, serving as a healthy control. The chain joins TRBV24-1 to TRBJ2-2; D remains unclear. Material for sequencing was memory CD4+ T cells from blood. The CDR3 nucleotides are TGTGCCACCAGTGATGACCACATTTCGACACTCACCGGGGAGCTGTTTTTT. Residues: CATSDDHISTLTGELFF.